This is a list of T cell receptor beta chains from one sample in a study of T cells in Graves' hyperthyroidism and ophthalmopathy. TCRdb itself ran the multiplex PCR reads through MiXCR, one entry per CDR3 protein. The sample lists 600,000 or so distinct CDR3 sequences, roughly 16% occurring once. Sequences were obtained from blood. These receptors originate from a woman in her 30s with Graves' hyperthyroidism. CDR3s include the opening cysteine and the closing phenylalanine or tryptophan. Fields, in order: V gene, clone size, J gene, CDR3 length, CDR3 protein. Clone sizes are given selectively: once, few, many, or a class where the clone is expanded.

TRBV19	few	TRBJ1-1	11	CASISLTEAFF
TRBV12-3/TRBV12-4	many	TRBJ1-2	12	CASSFRNYGYTF
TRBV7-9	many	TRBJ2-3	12	CASSLEGYTQYF
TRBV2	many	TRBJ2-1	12	CASRPGGDEQFF
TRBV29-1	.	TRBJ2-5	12	CSARTEEETQYF
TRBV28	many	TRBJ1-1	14	CASSPPGVVAEAFF
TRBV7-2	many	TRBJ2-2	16	CASSQQGAYNTGELFF
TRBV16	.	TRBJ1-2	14	CASSQSEGAVGYTF
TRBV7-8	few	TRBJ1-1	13	CASSLVGSGQAFF
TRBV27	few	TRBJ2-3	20	CASSLWAGGLAGGGEDTQYF
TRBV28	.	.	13	CASSLSGVQPQYF
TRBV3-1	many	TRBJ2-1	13	CASSQMVYNEQFF
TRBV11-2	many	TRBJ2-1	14	CASSLVAGYNEQFF
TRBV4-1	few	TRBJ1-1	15	CASSQDDRLNTEAFF
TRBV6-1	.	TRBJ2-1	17	CASSEAAWTPTYNEQFF
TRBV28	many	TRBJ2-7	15	CASSLGTGGGHEQYF
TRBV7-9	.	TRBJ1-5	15	CASSPLQGGYQPQHF
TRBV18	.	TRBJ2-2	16	CASSPPDRGNTGELFF
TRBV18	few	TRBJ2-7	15	CASSRDRGAGGEQYF
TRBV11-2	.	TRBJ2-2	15	CASSLAEKNTGELFF
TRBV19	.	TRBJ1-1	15	CASHSTKPVAGEAFF
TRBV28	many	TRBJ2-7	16	CASSSPHGQGANEQYF
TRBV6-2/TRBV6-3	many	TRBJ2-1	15	CASMTGKGSYNEQFF
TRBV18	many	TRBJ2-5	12	CASGGRRETQYF